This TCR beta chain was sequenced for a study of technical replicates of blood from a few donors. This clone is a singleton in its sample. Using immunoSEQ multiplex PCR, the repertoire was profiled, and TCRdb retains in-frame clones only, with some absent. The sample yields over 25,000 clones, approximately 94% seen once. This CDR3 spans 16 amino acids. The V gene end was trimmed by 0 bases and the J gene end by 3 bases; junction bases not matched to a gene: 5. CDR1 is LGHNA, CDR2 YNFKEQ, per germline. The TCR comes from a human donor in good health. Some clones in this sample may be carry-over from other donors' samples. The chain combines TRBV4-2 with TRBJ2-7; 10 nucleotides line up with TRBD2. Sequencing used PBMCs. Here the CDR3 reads CASSQEASGGFYEQYF. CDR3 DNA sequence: TGTGCCAGCAGCCAAGAAGCTAGCGGGGGATTCTACGAGCAGTACTTC.